The 32 T cell receptor beta chains given below trace back to one sample, sequenced in a study of T cell responses to AZD1222 COVID-19 vaccine. Clones were read by immunoSEQ multiplex PCR, and TCRdb kept only the in-frame ones, dropping some. The data contain about 100,000 clones, around 87% of them singletons. Sequencing was performed on peripheral blood, taken 28 days after the second AZD1222 dose. The source is an adult who received the AZD1222 COVID-19 vaccine.

This clone was recorded only once. This chain joins TRBV5-1 and TRBJ1-2; D gene uncertain. CDR3 size: 14 residues. V was clipped by 3 bases and J by 5 bases, with 14 bases between them. Germline V CDR1 and CDR2: SGHRS, YFSETQ. CDR3 sequence reads: CASSSASREYGYTF. The CDR3 coding sequence is TGCGCCAGCAGCTCGGCCAGCCGAGAATATGGCTACACCTTC.

This chain links TRBV15 with TRBJ2-1, with a possible D match to TRBD1 (6 bases). Per the germline V gene, CDR1 is LNHNV and CDR2 is YYDKDF (reference sequence). This CDR3 contains 15 residues. The V end was cut by 2 bases, the J end by 4 bases, with 12 bases between. CDR3 DNA: TGTGCCACCAGCAGAATGAGACAGGCATACAATGAGCAGTTCTTC. Amino acids: CATSRMRQAYNEQFF.

CDR3 sequence reads: CASRKTGAAYTYEQYF. The CDR3 nucleotides are TGTGCCAGCAGGAAAACAGGGGCCGCTTACACCTACGAGCAGTACTTC. This chain uses TRBV27 with TRBJ2-7, with 7 bases lining up with TRBD1. The V gene end was trimmed by 6 bases and the J gene end by 2 bases; junction bases not matched to a gene: 13. Per germline, CDR1 MNHEY and CDR2 SMNVEV (reference sequence). The CDR3 covers 16 residues.

This sequence joins TRBV5-1 and TRBJ1-2; 8 nucleotides match TRBD1. There are 14 residues in the CDR3. Germline values: CDR1 SGHRS, CDR2 YFSETQ. Germline trimming cut 2 bases from V and 6 bases from J; bases unmatched to any gene: 6. The chain's CDR3 is CASSLSDRADGYTF. For the CDR3, the DNA is TGCGCCAGCAGCTTATCGGACAGGGCAGATGGCTACACCTTC.

The gene calls are TRBV10-1 and TRBJ2-1; a possible D gene is TRBD2 (7 bases). V lost 5 bases and J lost 1, with 12 bases in between. Germline lookup yields CDR1 WNHNN and CDR2 SYGVQD (reference sequence). This CDR3 contains 15 residues. This CDR3 is CASSSGGSSYNEQFF. Here the CDR3 DNA reads TGCGCCAGCAGTTCGGGGGGCAGTTCCTACAATGAGCAGTTCTTC.

V gene TRBV5-4 combines with J gene TRBJ1-2; 8 nucleotides align to TRBD1. The CDR3 is made up of 16 amino acids. The germline CDR1 and CDR2 sequences are SGHNT and YYREEE (reference sequence). V trimming: 2 bases; J trimming: 0 bases; junction bases outside the gene matches: 6. DNA of the CDR3: TGTGCCAGCAGCTTACCACAGGGGGGCGCTAACTATGGCTACACCTTC. Its translation: CASSLPQGGANYGYTF.

The chain employs TRBV5-6 and TRBJ2-1; 14 nucleotides line up with TRBD2. This CDR3 spans 15 amino acids. Per the germline V gene, CDR1 is SGHDT and CDR2 is YYEEEE. V lost 5 bases, J lost 5 bases, and 3 bases stayed unmatched. CDR3 loop: CASRPGLAGDNEQFF. The DNA for the CDR3 is TGTGCCAGCAGACCGGGACTAGCGGGAGACAATGAGCAGTTCTTC.

The chain couples TRBV2 to TRBJ2-3, with 8 bases matching TRBD1. CDR1 is SNHLY, CDR2 FYNNEI, per germline. The V segment lost 5 bases and the J segment 3 bases; nucleotides outside the gene matches: 1. This CDR3 is built from 13 residues. The CDR3: CASSRTGTDTQYF. Written as DNA, the CDR3 is TGTGCCAGCAGTCGGACAGGGACAGATACGCAGTATTTT.

In this sample, this clone turned up a few times. The rearrangement uses TRBV27 and TRBJ2-7; 11 bases agree with TRBD2. CDR1 and CDR2 (germline): MNHEY, SMNVEV (reference sequence). The CDR3 runs to 16 residues. V trimming: 0 bases; J trimming: 3 bases; junction bases outside the gene matches: 4. CDR3 bases: TGTGCCAGCAGTTTATCTGCTAGCGGGAGGTTCTACGAGCAGTACTTC. This gives the protein CASSLSASGRFYEQYF.

This chain joins TRBV7-9 and TRBJ1-3; no firm D call. This CDR3 contains 17 residues. Germline V gene data show CDR1 as SEHNR and CDR2 as FQNEAQ (reference sequence). Trimming took off 5 bases at V and 4 bases at J, with 21 bases between the two ends. The CDR3 region has the DNA TGTGCCAGCAGCCTAAGAAGTCCACAGATAGCCGGAAACACCATATATTTT. This sequence encodes CASSLRSPQIAGNTIYF.

The chain couples TRBV18 to TRBJ2-7; 10 bases are shared with TRBD2. Germline V gene data show CDR1 as KGHSH and CDR2 as LQKENI. V shed 4 bases, J shed 6 bases, and the junction held 12 bases outside the gene matches. CDR3 length: 16 amino acids. The CDR3 DNA sequence: TGTGCCAGCTCACACCTAGCGGGAGAATCTGGGTCCGAGCAGTACTTC. Its protein is CASSHLAGESGSEQYF.

The chain joins TRBV5-1 to TRBJ2-7; no definite D call. Looked up from germline, CDR1 is SGHRS and CDR2 is YFSETQ. Trimming removed 6 bases at V and 6 bases at J, with 10 bases between. CDR3 length equals 11 residues. CDR3 protein: CASTSHSEQYF. The CDR3 nucleotides are TGCGCCAGCACCTCTCACAGCGAGCAGTACTTC. Combining the CDR3 with reference TRBV5-1 and TRBJ2-7 gives the whole variable domain KAGVTQTPRYLIKTRGQQVTLSCSPISGHRSVSWYQQTPGQGLQFLFEYFSETQRNKGNFPGRFSGRQFSNSRSEMNVSTLELGDSALYLCASTSHSEQYFGPGTRLTVT.

The V gene is TRBV3-1 (or the pseudogene TRBV3-2), the J gene TRBJ1-1; TRBD1 might be the D (5 bases). V lost 5 bases and J 0 bases, leaving 16 bases between the germline ends. The CDR3 has 16 residues. Per germline, CDR1 LGHDT and CDR2 YNNKEL (reference sequence). The CDR3: CASSSITGPMNTEAFF. The CDR3 region has the DNA TGTGCCAGCAGCTCCATCACGGGGCCGATGAACACTGAAGCTTTCTTT.

The chain links TRBV28 to TRBJ2-1; D is uncertain. Between the trimmed V and J ends, which lost 5 bases and 7 bases, there was a span of 9 bases. CDR1 MDHEN and CDR2 SYDVKM come from the germline V gene. CDR3 length: 12 residues. The CDR3 spells CASSPPGNEQFF. CDR3 coding DNA: TGTGCCAGCAGTCCCCCGGGTAATGAGCAGTTCTTC.

This clone has only a few counts. The V gene is TRBV19, the J gene TRBJ1-4; D remains ambiguous. This CDR3 has 15 residues. CDR1 LNHDA and CDR2 SQIVND come from the germline V gene (reference sequence). The germline V and J ends were trimmed by 5 bases and 0 bases, with 10 bases remaining between them. CDR3 residues: CASSWAGATNEKLFF. The CDR3 DNA reads TGTGCCAGTAGTTGGGCCGGGGCAACTAATGAAAAACTGTTTTTT.

The CDR3 nucleotides are TGCGCCAGCATCCTTATGGAGACCCAGTACTTC. Translation gives CASILMETQYF. The chain joins TRBV5-1 to TRBJ2-5; D is unresolved. V shed 6 bases and J shed 5 bases, with 8 bases lying between them. The CDR3 spans 11 residues. Per germline, CDR1 SGHRS and CDR2 YFSETQ.

V is TRBV19 and J is TRBJ2-3; TRBD2 matches at 7 bases. The CDR3 totals 15 residues. The V and J ends lost 7 bases and 2 bases, in that order; junction bases with no gene match: 9. Per germline, CDR1 LNHDA and CDR2 SQIVND (reference sequence). CDR3 sequence (DNA): TGTGCCAGTAAACGCAGCGGGGAACTCACAGATACGCAGTATTTT. Translated: CASKRSGELTDTQYF.

The rearrangement links TRBV29-1 to TRBJ2-3; TRBD2 matches 10 bases. The CDR3 has 15 residues. J gave up 0 bases and V 4 bases, and 4 bases lay outside the gene matches. Germline assignment: CDR1 SQVTM and CDR2 ANQGSEA. The CDR3 spells CSVVTSGVSTDTQYF. CDR3 DNA sequence: TGCAGCGTTGTAACTAGCGGGGTTAGCACAGATACGCAGTATTTT.

The rearrangement joins TRBV27 to TRBJ1-6, with unresolved D. Germline-derived CDR1 and CDR2 are MNHEY and SMNVEV (reference sequence). V lost 2 bases and J 10 bases, leaving 9 bases between the germline ends. CDR3 length: 13 residues. The CDR3 DNA follows: TGTGCCAGCAGTTTAGGCGCGCGGTCACCCCTCCACTTT. It codes for CASSLGARSPLHF.

This CDR3 reads CASSPDSFRDEQYF. The CDR3 DNA reads TGTGCCAGCTCACCAGACAGTTTCCGGGACGAGCAGTACTTC. The J gene is TRBJ2-7, the V gene TRBV18, with D maybe TRBD1 (5 bases). The germline V gene has CDR1 KGHSH and CDR2 LQKENI. CDR3 size: 14 residues. Trimming took 2 bases from V and 5 from J, leaving 13 bases between them.

V gene TRBV14 combines with J gene TRBJ2-7; 8 bases align to TRBD1. Germline V CDR1 and CDR2: SGHDN, FVKESK. The CDR3 runs 15 residues. V lost 2 bases, J lost 7 bases, and 10 bases stayed unmatched. The CDR3 sequence: CASSQLLGQGKEQYF. The CDR3 DNA reads TGTGCCAGCAGCCAACTCCTAGGACAGGGCAAGGAGCAGTACTTC.

The chain has TRBV28 and TRBJ2-1, with 8 positions matching TRBD2. Germline CDR1 and CDR2: MDHEN and SYDVKM. The trim removed 4 bases at V and 8 bases at J, leaving 13 bases unmatched. This CDR3 is 16 amino acids long. The DNA for the CDR3 is TGTGCCAGCAGTTCCCCCTCGGGACTAGGCTCCGATGAGCAGTTCTTC. This codes for CASSSPSGLGSDEQFF.

V is TRBV11-2 and J is TRBJ1-1; D unresolved. V was clipped by 5 bases and J by 2 bases, with 6 bases between them. Germline V gene sequence: CDR1 SGHAT, CDR2 FQNNGV. The CDR3 length is 12 residues. The CDR3 loop reads CASSAGNTEAFF. In DNA, the CDR3 is TGTGCCAGCAGCGCGGGCAACACTGAAGCTTTCTTT.

The chain combines TRBV18 with TRBJ2-7; D not certain. Germline V gene lookup returns CDR1 KGHSH and CDR2 LQKENI. The CDR3 totals 14 residues. Trimming took off 2 bases at V and 1 base at J, with 9 bases between the two ends. The CDR3 sequence: CASSPNSVSYEQYF. The CDR3 DNA is TGTGCCAGCTCACCAAACAGCGTTTCCTACGAGCAGTACTTC.

The gene calls are TRBV6-2 or TRBV6-3 and TRBJ1-5, with a possible D match to TRBD1 (5 bases). CDR1 and CDR2 from the germline V gene are MNHEY and SVGEGT. V lost 4 bases and J lost 4, with 11 bases in between. The CDR3 is 14 residues long. Here the CDR3 reads CASSFGGYNQPQHF. DNA of the CDR3: TGTGCCAGCAGTTTCGGGGGGTATAATCAGCCCCAGCATTTT.

The J gene is TRBJ2-7, the V gene TRBV6-5; D remains ambiguous. Germline CDR1 MNHEY, CDR2 SVGAGI. CDR3 length: 13 amino acids. The V end was cut by 2 bases, the J end by 2 bases, with 7 bases between. The CDR3 sequence: CASSYGSTYEQYF. In DNA, the CDR3 is TGTGCCAGCAGTTACGGATCGACCTACGAGCAGTACTTC.

This clone was counted a single time. The rearrangement uses TRBV15 and TRBJ2-7; perhaps TRBD1 as D (6 bases). V shed 3 bases and J shed 2 bases, with 14 bases lying between them. The CDR3 has 15 residues. The germline V gene has CDR1 LNHNV and CDR2 YYDKDF (reference sequence). The CDR3 DNA is TGTGCCACCAGCAGCCATACAGGGACCGCCTACGAGCAGTACTTC. Protein sequence: CATSSHTGTAYEQYF.

Here the CDR3 DNA reads TGTGCCAGTACCCGACAGGGACGGGGCGACTATGGCTACACCTTC. It encodes CASTRQGRGDYGYTF. The chain joins TRBV19 to TRBJ1-2; 7 bases align to TRBD1. The CDR3 has 15 amino acids. The germline CDR1 and CDR2 sequences are LNHDA and SQIVND (reference sequence). V shed 7 bases, J shed 3 bases, and the junction held 11 bases outside the gene matches.

This chain uses TRBV12-3 or TRBV12-4 with TRBJ1-6; the D is unclear. The CDR3 is 12 residues long. V was trimmed by 2 bases and J by 10 bases, leaving 6 bases between them. DNA of the CDR3: TGTGCCAGCAGTTTATCGGGGTCACCCCTCCACTTT. Translating it yields CASSLSGSPLHF.

The rearrangement uses TRBV9 and TRBJ1-1, with unresolved D. The CDR3 contains 15 residues. V gave up 0 bases and J gave up 0 bases, with 9 bases separating them. CDR1 is SGDLS, CDR2 YYNGEE, per germline. DNA for the CDR3: TGTGCCAGCAGCGTAGAACCGGATATGAACACTGAAGCTTTCTTT. Its translation: CASSVEPDMNTEAFF.

The rearrangement links TRBV6-5 to TRBJ2-7; no clear D gene. The CDR3 totals 13 residues. V lost 4 bases to trimming and J lost 3 bases, with 10 bases between them. In germline, CDR1 is MNHEY, CDR2 SVGAGI. CDR3 amino acids: CASSLRLDYEQYF. CDR3 DNA sequence: TGTGCCAGCAGTTTGAGGCTAGACTACGAGCAGTACTTC.

CDR3 in amino acids: CASSHRGLTRDSPLHF. The CDR3 DNA follows: TGTGCCAGCAGCCACAGGGGCCTAACAAGGGATTCACCCCTCCACTTT. The genes are TRBV6-2 or TRBV6-3 and TRBJ1-6; TRBD1 aligns across 7 bases. Germline-derived CDR1 and CDR2 are MNHEY and SVGEGT. V gave up 6 bases and J gave up 8 bases; unmatched junction bases: 13. The CDR3 covers 16 residues.